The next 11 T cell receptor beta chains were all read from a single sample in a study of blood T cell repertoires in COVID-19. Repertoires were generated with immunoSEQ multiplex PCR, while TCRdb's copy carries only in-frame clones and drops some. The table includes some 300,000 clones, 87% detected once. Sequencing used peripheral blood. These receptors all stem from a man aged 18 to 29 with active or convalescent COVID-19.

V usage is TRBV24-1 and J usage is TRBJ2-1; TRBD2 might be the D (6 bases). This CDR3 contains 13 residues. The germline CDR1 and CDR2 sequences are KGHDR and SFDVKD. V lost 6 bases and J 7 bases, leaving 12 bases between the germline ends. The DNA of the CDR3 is TGTGCCACCAGTCGCCAGGCGGGGAATGAGCAGTTCTTC. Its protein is CATSRQAGNEQFF.

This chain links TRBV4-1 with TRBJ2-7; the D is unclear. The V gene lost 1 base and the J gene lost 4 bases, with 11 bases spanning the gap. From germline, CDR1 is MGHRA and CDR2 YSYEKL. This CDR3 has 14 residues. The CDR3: CASSQGLKLYEQYF. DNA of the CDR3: TGCGCCAGCAGCCAAGGGTTAAAGCTGTACGAGCAGTACTTC.

The chain's CDR3 is CASSLGGNTEAFF. The CDR3 nucleotides read TGTGCCAGCAGCTTGGGAGGGAACACTGAAGCTTTCTTT. The V gene is TRBV11-2, the J gene TRBJ1-1, with D uncertain. Germline CDR1 and CDR2: SGHAT and FQNNGV. CDR3 length: 13 amino acids. Trimming took 3 bases from V and 1 from J, leaving 6 bases between them. The full variable domain, its missing parts supplied by reference TRBV11-2 and TRBJ1-1, is EAGVAQSPRYKIIEKRQSVAFWCNPISGHATLYWYQQILGQGPKLLIQFQNNGVVDDSQLPKDRFSAERLKGVDSTLKIQPAKLEDSAVYLCASSLGGNTEAFFGQGTRLTVV.

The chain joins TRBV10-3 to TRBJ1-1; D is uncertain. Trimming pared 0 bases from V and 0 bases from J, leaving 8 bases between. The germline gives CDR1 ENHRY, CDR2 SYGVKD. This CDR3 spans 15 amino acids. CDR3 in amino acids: CAISESMSLNTEAFF. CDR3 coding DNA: TGTGCCATCAGTGAGTCGATGAGTTTGAACACTGAAGCTTTCTTT.

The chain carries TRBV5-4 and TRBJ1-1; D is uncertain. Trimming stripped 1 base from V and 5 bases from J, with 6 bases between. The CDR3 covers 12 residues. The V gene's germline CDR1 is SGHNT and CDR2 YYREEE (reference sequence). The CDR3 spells CASSLQFTEAFF. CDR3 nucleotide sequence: TGTGCCAGCAGCTTGCAGTTTACTGAAGCTTTCTTT.

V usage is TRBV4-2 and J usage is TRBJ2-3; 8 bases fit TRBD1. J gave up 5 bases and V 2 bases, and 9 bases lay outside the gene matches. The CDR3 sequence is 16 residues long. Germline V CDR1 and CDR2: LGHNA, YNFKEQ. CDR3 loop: CASSQLGQVDEDTQYF. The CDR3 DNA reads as TGTGCCAGCAGCCAACTGGGACAGGTCGATGAAGATACGCAGTATTTT.

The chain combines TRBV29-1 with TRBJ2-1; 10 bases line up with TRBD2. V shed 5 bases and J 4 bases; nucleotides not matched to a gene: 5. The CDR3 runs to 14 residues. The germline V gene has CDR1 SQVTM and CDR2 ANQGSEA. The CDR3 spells CSVYGLAAYNEQFF. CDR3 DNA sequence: TGCAGCGTTTACGGACTAGCGGCGTACAATGAGCAGTTCTTC.

CDR3 in DNA: TGTGCCAGCAGCTACCGGGGAGCAACTAATGAAAAACTGTTTTTT. It codes for CASSYRGATNEKLFF. The genes are TRBV5-6 and TRBJ1-4; D gene ambiguous. Trimming shortened V by 3 bases and J by 0 bases, and 9 bases separated the two germline ends. Germline V lookup: CDR1 SGHDT, CDR2 YYEEEE. The CDR3 has 15 residues.

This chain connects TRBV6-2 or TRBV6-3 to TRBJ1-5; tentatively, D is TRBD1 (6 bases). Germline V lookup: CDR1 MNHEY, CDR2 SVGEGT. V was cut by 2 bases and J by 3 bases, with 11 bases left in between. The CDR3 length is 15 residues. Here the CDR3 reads CASSYGRGDNQPQHF. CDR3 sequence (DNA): TGTGCCAGCAGTTACGGCAGGGGAGACAATCAGCCCCAGCATTTT.

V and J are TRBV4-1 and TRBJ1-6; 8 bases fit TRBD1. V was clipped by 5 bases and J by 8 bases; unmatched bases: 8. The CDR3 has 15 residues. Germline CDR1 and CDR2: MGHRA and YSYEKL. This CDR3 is CASSVQTGDYSPLHF. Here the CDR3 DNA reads TGCGCCAGCAGCGTCCAGACAGGGGATTATTCACCCCTCCACTTT.

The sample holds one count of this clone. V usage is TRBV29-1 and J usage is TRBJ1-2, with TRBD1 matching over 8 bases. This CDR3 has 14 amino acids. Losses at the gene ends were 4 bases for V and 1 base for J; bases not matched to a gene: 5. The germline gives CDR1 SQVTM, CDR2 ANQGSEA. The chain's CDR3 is CSVVGTGYNYGYTF. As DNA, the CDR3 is TGCAGCGTTGTCGGGACAGGTTATAACTATGGCTACACCTTC.